This passage covers 26 T cell receptor beta chains from one sample sequenced in a study of T cells expressing NK-cell markers. From the 5' RACE reads, TCRdb lists one entry per CDR3 protein and no DNA. The sample table includes about 460,000 distinct CDR3 sequences. The sample consisted of blood T cells: a sorted CD56 or NKG2C T cell subset, CD4+ or CD8+ T cells, or bulk PBMC T cells (not recorded which). The receptors shown here come from a woman aged 50 to 60 in good health.

The chain combines TRBV7-8 with TRBJ1-6; TCRdb lists TRBD1, though no DNA is available to test this call. From germline, CDR1 is SGHVS and CDR2 FQNEAQ. The CDR3 loop spans 15 amino acids. The CDR3 is CASSLAGGGNSPLHF.

V gene TRBV4-1 combines with J gene TRBJ1-1; no DNA is available, so the TRBD1 call from TCRdb remains unchecked. This CDR3 comprises 15 residues. Germline assignment: CDR1 MGHRA and CDR2 YSYEKL. CDR3 sequence reads: CASSQDTGKNTEAFF.

The rearrangement links TRBV20-1 to TRBJ2-3. CDR1 and CDR2 from the germline V gene are DFQATT and SNEGSKA (reference sequence). The CDR3 length is 13 residues. The CDR3 protein is CSARPESTDTQYF.

CDR3 sequence: CASSLAAGLAAYNEQFF. The genes are TRBV7-9 and TRBJ2-1; the D call of TRBD2 rests on TCRdb alone, since no DNA is present to check it. Germline V lookup: CDR1 SEHNR, CDR2 FQNEAQ (reference sequence). The CDR3 is made up of 17 amino acids.

V and J are TRBV6-5 and TRBJ2-5; TCRdb's assignment of TRBD1 cannot be checked, as there is no DNA. The germline CDR1 and CDR2 sequences are MNHEY and SVGAGI. The CDR3 covers 15 residues. The CDR3 sequence: CASSYSYRVLETQYF.

The rearrangement joins TRBV5-1 to TRBJ2-2; TCRdb outputs TRBD2, but without DNA this stays unchecked. The germline V gene encodes CDR1 SGHRS and CDR2 YFSETQ. This CDR3 is built from 16 residues. CDR3 in amino acids: CASSFVGRERTGELFF.

This chain uses TRBV5-6 with TRBJ1-3; TCRdb calls TRBD1, which cannot be checked without DNA. Looked up from germline, CDR1 is SGHDT and CDR2 is YYEEEE. This CDR3 comprises 13 residues. The CDR3: CASSRDPRNTIYF.

The chain recombines TRBV12-3 or TRBV12-4 with TRBJ2-1; the D call from TCRdb, TRBD1, cannot be confirmed without DNA. This CDR3 comprises 13 residues. CDR3 amino acids: CASLRGPYNEQFF.

The chain joins TRBV5-1 to TRBJ1-2; TCRdb reports TRBD1, a call that lacks DNA to check it against. In germline, CDR1 is SGHRS, CDR2 YFSETQ. This CDR3 comprises 11 residues. The CDR3 sequence is CASGTDYGYTF. The full variable domain, its missing parts supplied by reference TRBV5-1 and TRBJ1-2, is KAGVTQTPRYLIKTRGQQVTLSCSPISGHRSVSWYQQTPGQGLQFLFEYFSETQRNKGNFPGRFSGRQFSNSRSEMNVSTLELGDSALYLCASGTDYGYTFGSGTRLTVV.

The CDR3 region is CASSQETGNGYTF. This chain links TRBV5-1 with TRBJ1-2; TCRdb reports TRBD1, a call that lacks DNA to check it against. Germline-derived CDR1 and CDR2 are SGHRS and YFSETQ. The CDR3 runs to 13 residues.

This CDR3 is CASSPAGPDTQYF. The rearrangement links TRBV11-2 to TRBJ2-3; the D gene TCRdb calls, TRBD2, cannot be checked with no DNA. Germline V CDR1 and CDR2: SGHAT, FQNNGV. There are 13 residues in the CDR3.

This CDR3 is CASSSTSAFDEQFF. The gene calls are TRBV5-1 and TRBJ2-1; TCRdb gives TRBD2 as the D gene, but with no DNA this cannot be confirmed. In germline, CDR1 is SGHRS, CDR2 YFSETQ. This CDR3 is 14 amino acids long.

The CDR3 sequence: CASSATGTANTEAFF. This chain connects TRBV11-3 to TRBJ1-1; the D gene TCRdb calls, TRBD1, cannot be checked with no DNA. Germline CDR1 is SGHNT and CDR2 is YENEEA. This CDR3 has 15 residues.

The chain combines TRBV12-3 or TRBV12-4 with TRBJ1-2; there is no DNA to check the TCRdb D call of TRBD1. The CDR3 runs 13 residues. This CDR3 reads CASSLRTNYGYTF.

The chain combines TRBV11-2 with TRBJ2-1; TCRdb's D call of TRBD2 is untestable without DNA. CDR1 and CDR2 (germline): SGHAT, FQNNGV. There are 14 residues in the CDR3. CDR3 region: CASSLYGSYNEQFF.

This chain joins TRBV5-1 and TRBJ2-7; TCRdb's D call of TRBD2 is untestable without DNA. CDR3 size: 14 residues. Germline V gene data show CDR1 as SGHRS and CDR2 as YFSETQ. The CDR3: CASTPGLEGHEQYF.

V and J are TRBV29-1 and TRBJ1-2; with no DNA, the TCRdb D assignment of TRBD1 cannot be verified. CDR1 SQVTM and CDR2 ANQGSEA come from the germline V gene. The length of the CDR3 is 14 residues. CDR3 loop: CSSRTGQGPDGYTF.

CDR3 in amino acids: CASSSGQGAAETQYF. The V call is TRBV28, the J call TRBJ2-5; TCRdb lists TRBD1, though no DNA is available to test this call. The CDR3 is 15 amino acids. The V gene's germline CDR1 is MDHEN and CDR2 SYDVKM.

This sequence joins TRBV11-2 and TRBJ2-1; the TRBD2 assignment by TCRdb is unverifiable without DNA. The CDR3 extends over 15 amino acids. Germline V lookup: CDR1 SGHAT, CDR2 FQNNGV. The CDR3 protein is CASTVTSGGYNEQFF.

The chain carries TRBV5-1 and TRBJ2-4; TCRdb outputs TRBD1, but without DNA this stays unchecked. CDR1 and CDR2 from the germline V gene are SGHRS and YFSETQ. The CDR3 spans 14 residues. The CDR3 spells CASSGTDGANIQYF.

The chain joins TRBV5-1 to TRBJ2-5; the D call from TCRdb, TRBD2, cannot be confirmed without DNA. The CDR3 runs to 17 residues. Germline CDR1 and CDR2: SGHRS and YFSETQ. The CDR3 spells CASSSPGTSGRRETQYF.

The rearrangement links TRBV28 to TRBJ1-1; TCRdb picks TRBD1, but there is no DNA to check that call. CDR1 MDHEN and CDR2 SYDVKM come from the germline V gene. This CDR3 region has 16 residues. CDR3 protein: CASTSPGFRGITEAFF.

The V call is TRBV5-1, the J call TRBJ1-1. Germline-derived CDR1 and CDR2 are SGHRS and YFSETQ. The CDR3 is made up of 12 amino acids. CDR3 protein: CASSAASGEAFF. The full variable domain, its missing parts supplied by reference TRBV5-1 and TRBJ1-1, is KAGVTQTPRYLIKTRGQQVTLSCSPISGHRSVSWYQQTPGQGLQFLFEYFSETQRNKGNFPGRFSGRQFSNSRSEMNVSTLELGDSALYLCASSAASGEAFFGQGTRLTVV.

The chain recombines TRBV20-1 with TRBJ2-7; the D call of TRBD1 rests on TCRdb alone, since no DNA is present to check it. CDR1 and CDR2 from the germline V gene are DFQATT and SNEGSKA (reference sequence). This CDR3 is 14 amino acids long. The CDR3 region is CSANTRQGSLEQYF.

This rearrangement joins TRBV15 to TRBJ2-3; as DNA is missing, the TRBD1 call by TCRdb cannot be tested. This CDR3 spans 14 amino acids. Germline assignment: CDR1 LNHNV and CDR2 YYDKDF (reference sequence). CDR3 region: CATSGQGGTDTQYF. Full variable domain (outside the CDR3, taken from reference TRBV15 and TRBJ2-3): DAMVIQNPRYQVTQFGKPVTLSCSQTLNHNVMYWYQQKSSQAPKLLFHYYDKDFNNEADTPDNFQSRRPNTSFCFLDIRSPGLGDTAMYLCATSGQGGTDTQYFGPGTRLTVL.

V and J are TRBV7-7 and TRBJ2-3. The CDR3 runs to 16 residues. The germline CDR1 and CDR2 sequences are SSHAT and FNYEAQ (reference sequence). This chain's CDR3 is CASSLGSGFGEDTQYF.